This entry lists 8 T cell receptor beta chains sequenced from one sample in a study of cytomegalovirus exposure and HLA in healthy donors. Sequencing was performed with immunoSEQ multiplex PCR; in TCRdb, only in-frame clones are kept and a portion is missing. The repertoire includes roughly 150,000 clones, 86% of them detected once, and 5.7% sits in the top ten. Sequencing used PBMCs. All receptors derive from a woman in her thirties in good health and CMV-seronegative.

The J gene is TRBJ2-1, the V gene TRBV19; tentatively, D is TRBD2 (6 bases). CDR1 LNHDA and CDR2 SQIVND come from the germline V gene (reference sequence). The CDR3 is 17 residues long. Trimming shortened V by 4 bases and J by 2 bases, and 18 bases separated the two germline ends. The CDR3 bases are TGTGCCAGTAGTACCAACCCAGCGGGCTCGGCCTACAATGAGCAGTTCTTC. Protein sequence: CASSTNPAGSAYNEQFF.

The V and J genes are TRBV7-2 and TRBJ1-2, with D maybe TRBD1 (5 bases). This CDR3 has 17 residues. The V end lost 0 bases, the J end lost 7 bases, and 21 bases lay between the germline ends. The germline V gene has CDR1 SGHTA and CDR2 FQGNSA. The CDR3 nucleotides are TGTGCCAGCAGCTTAGCGGTGGGAGAAAGTGGCGGGGGTGGCTACACCTTC. This encodes CASSLAVGESGGGGYTF.

The chain employs TRBV11-2 and TRBJ2-1, with D perhaps matching TRBD2 (5 bases). CDR3 length: 14 residues. The germline V gene has CDR1 SGHAT and CDR2 FQNNGV. The ends were cut back, 6 bases at V and 5 bases at J, with 14 bases in the middle. The chain's CDR3 is CASRASGANNEQFF. For the CDR3, the DNA is TGTGCCAGCAGAGCGAGCGGAGCCAACAATGAGCAGTTCTTC.

The CDR3 loop reads CASSRTGGSNTGELFF. CDR3 nucleotide sequence: TGCGCCAGCAGCCGGACAGGGGGCTCGAACACCGGGGAGCTGTTTTTT. The V gene is TRBV5-1, the J gene TRBJ2-2; 11 bases match TRBD1. The V segment lost 4 bases and the J segment 0 bases; nucleotides outside the gene matches: 2. CDR1 SGHRS and CDR2 YFSETQ come from the germline V gene. CDR3 length equals 16 residues.

The chain employs TRBV2 and TRBJ1-1, with TRBD1 matching over 8 bases. The CDR3 length is 15 residues. The germline V gene encodes CDR1 SNHLY and CDR2 FYNNEI. The V and J ends lost 6 bases and 4 bases, in that order; junction bases with no gene match: 10. CDR3 DNA: TGTGCCAGCAGGGGGAGACAGGGGCGGCCCACTGAAGCTTTCTTT. It encodes CASRGRQGRPTEAFF.

J is TRBJ2-7 and V is TRBV5-4; D is perhaps TRBD1 (5 bases). V was cut by 4 bases and J by 2 bases, with 16 bases left in between. The CDR3 extends over 15 amino acids. In germline, CDR1 is SGHNT, CDR2 YYREEE (reference sequence). In DNA form, the CDR3 reads TGTGCCAGCAGCCAAGTAGGTGTCAGGGCCTACGAGCAGTACTTC. It specifies CASSQVGVRAYEQYF.

The chain has TRBV11-2 and TRBJ1-2; D is perhaps TRBD1 (6 bases). The ends were cut back, 2 bases at V and 2 bases at J, with 12 bases in the middle. Germline V gene sequence: CDR1 SGHAT, CDR2 FQNNGV. The CDR3 covers 15 residues. For the CDR3, the DNA is TGTGCCAGCAGCTTAACAGGGATGGGGAACTATGGCTACACCTTC. Translating gives CASSLTGMGNYGYTF.

This chain joins TRBV2 and TRBJ1-2; D perhaps matches TRBD1 (5 bases). Germline CDR1 and CDR2: SNHLY and FYNNEI. Deletions cut 6 bases from V and 4 bases from J, with 15 bases between. CDR3 length: 14 amino acids. The CDR3 protein is CASRGQGAGYGYTF. Written as DNA, the CDR3 is TGTGCCAGCAGGGGGCAGGGAGCTGGCTATGGCTACACCTTC.